The sequence of this TCR beta chain was determined in a study of siplizumab effects on memory and regulatory T cells. Whole-study findings and limits: Roughly 75-97% of proliferating CD4+ or CD8+ clones lacked a naive or memory phenotype that could be assigned. There appeared to be greater diversity in naive T cells than in memory cells, and naive T cells seemed major contributors to the alloresponse.

With respect to this clone: As yet, its antigen is unknown.

This CDR3 has 19 amino acids. The J segment lost 2 bases and the V segment lost 4 bases, leaving 15 bases of the junction unmatched. From germline, CDR1 is SGHNT and CDR2 YYREEE (reference sequence). TCR templates, about 97,000 per sample, were assayed. Generated by immunoSEQ multiplex PCR, the TCRdb table keeps only in-frame clones and is missing some. In the table there are approximately 100,000 clones, more than 85% of which are singletons. This clonotype was obtained from a human donor in good health. The J gene is TRBJ2-3, the V gene TRBV5-4; 11 bases fit TRBD2. The specimen was Tregs sorted from blood. The CDR3 nucleotides are TGTGCCAGCAGCCAAGAGGTTGCTGGGACTAGCGGATACACAGATACGCAGTATTTT. It specifies CASSQEVAGTSGYTDTQYF.